This T cell receptor beta chain was retrieved from a study of blood T cells in healthy people across ages. Combining a sample-barcoded 5' primer with a J-beta primer mix, a second PCR ran for about 6 to 11 cycles. From the 5' RACE reads, TCRdb called clonotypes with MiXCR, one entry per CDR3 protein. The sample lists 750,000 to 950,000 distinct CDR3 sequences, around 24% occurring once. Comments on this clonotype: Its specificity is unknown.

Findings and limits, study-wide: Per million T cells, TCR beta diversity dropped about linearly as age rose. Bulk PBMC profiling left naive and antigen-experienced comparisons inconclusive.

Approximately 9.7 milliliters was the volume of peripheral blood drawn from each donor. The germline CDR1 and CDR2 sequences are KGHDR and SFDVKD. The CDR3 extends over 15 amino acids. Trimming shortened V by 2 bases and J by 8 bases, and 17 bases separated the two germline ends. This sample also belongs to another study, concerning T cells of mothers and their children. That work states: RNA extracted was entirely used for cDNA synthesis, around 1.6 ug per 15 ul.

The rearrangement links TRBV24-1 to TRBJ1-1, with D possibly being TRBD1 (5 bases). The sequence was obtained from a boy younger than 18 in good health. The sequenced sample was blood. Here the CDR3 DNA reads TGTGCCACCAGTGATTCAGGGTCGGGGAGGTACGAAGCTTTCTTT. Its translation: CATSDSGSGRYEAFF.